The 25 T cell receptor beta chains in this list originate from one sample, sequenced in a study of T cell repertoires in cytomegalovirus infection (dated by TCRdb to the late 2010s). Their antigen targets remain unknown. Instrument used: Illumina HiSeq 1500. TCRdb reworked the public reads: Q25 trimming with fastp, MiXCR clone assembly, productive beta chains retained. Rows are unified per CDR3 protein, each entry keeping the most common DNA and genes. This sample lists about 310,000 distinct CDR3 sequences; more than 20% were detected once. The ten biggest clones cover 13% of the sample. The treatment or condition label, read with the paper, signifies: in vitro stimulation with specific CMV peptide epitopes to enrich CMV-specific T cells. The input for sequencing was cultured PBMCs, taken from culture after CMV antigen stimulation. The receptors were gathered from a human donor in good health (CMV status not recorded). Some clones in this sample may be carry-over from other donors' samples.

A few counts support this clonotype. This chain connects TRBV29-1 to TRBJ1-5; 8 bases map to TRBD1. The germline V gene encodes CDR1 SQVTM and CDR2 ANQGSEA. The CDR3 spans 13 residues. V lost 4 bases to trimming and J lost 7 bases; unmatched junction nucleotides: 6. This CDR3 is CSVVETGEQPQHF. DNA for the CDR3: TGCAGCGTTGTAGAGACAGGGGAGCAGCCCCAGCATTTT.

This clonotype was observed at least ten times. V is TRBV7-2 and J is TRBJ2-7, with TRBD2 matching over 8 bases. Germline CDR1 reads SGHTA; CDR2 reads FQGNSA. J lost 7 bases, V lost 3 bases, and 11 bases had no gene match. This CDR3 is built from 15 residues. CDR3 nucleotides: TGTGCCAGCAGCTTGAGCGGGAGTGTCCTCGGAGAGCAGTACTTC. This encodes CASSLSGSVLGEQYF.

This clonotype was seen more than once but under ten times. The V call is TRBV19, the J call TRBJ2-1, with D tentatively TRBD2 (5 bases). V dropped 3 bases and J dropped 3 bases, with 9 bases sitting between them. Germline V gives CDR1 LNHDA, CDR2 SQIVND (reference sequence). The CDR3 length is 14 residues. In DNA, the CDR3 is TGTGCCAGTAGTATGAACGACTACTACAATGAGCAGTTCTTC. It yields the protein CASSMNDYYNEQFF.

This sequence joins TRBV28 and TRBJ2-1, with a weak D call TRBD2 (5 bases). Germline assignment: CDR1 MDHEN and CDR2 SYDVKM. CDR3 length equals 16 residues. V shed 8 bases and J shed 0 bases, with 17 bases lying between them. This CDR3 reads CASEDSRSSSYNEQFF. The CDR3 region has the DNA TGTGCCAGCGAGGACTCGCGTTCCTCCTCCTACAATGAGCAGTTCTTC.

The rearrangement links TRBV5-4 to TRBJ2-5, with 9 bases lining up with TRBD2. With V trimmed by 2 bases and J by 5 bases, 13 bases remained unmatched. This CDR3 is 17 amino acids long. Germline V gene lookup returns CDR1 SGHNT and CDR2 YYREEE (reference sequence). CDR3 in DNA: TGTGCCAGCAGCTTCCGAGGCAGCGGGAGGCAACAGGAGACCCAGTACTTC. Translation gives CASSFRGSGRQQETQYF.

The V gene is TRBV7-2, the J gene TRBJ1-5; the match to TRBD1 covers 7 bases. The CDR3 totals 15 residues. CDR1 and CDR2 from the germline V gene are SGHTA and FQGNSA. Trimming took 8 bases from V and 2 from J; bases not matched to a gene: 9. DNA for the CDR3: TGTGCCAGCCACCCTGACGGGACAGGCAATCAGCCCCAGCATTTT. This gives the protein CASHPDGTGNQPQHF.

This clonotype showed up just a few times. The rearrangement joins TRBV6-1 to TRBJ2-7, with 7 bases lining up with TRBD2. Unmatched junction bases numbered 1, after V lost 6 bases and J lost 5 bases. Germline V gene sequence: CDR1 MNHNS, CDR2 SASEGT. The CDR3 covers 11 residues. The CDR3 loop is CASRGGNEQYV. DNA of the CDR3: TGTGCCAGCAGGGGGGGGAACGAGCAGTACGTC.

This clonotype was recorded a few times. The CDR3 loop is CASSFAGSNQPQHF. CDR3 nucleotide sequence: TGTGCCAGCAGCTTTGCGGGATCCAATCAGCCCCAGCATTTT. The chain is built from TRBV7-2 and TRBJ1-5; D uncertain. Per germline, CDR1 SGHTA and CDR2 FQGNSA. CDR3 length equals 14 residues. Trimming pared 3 bases from V and 3 bases from J, leaving 9 bases between.

V usage is TRBV12-3 or TRBV12-4 and J usage is TRBJ1-1; weak D call: TRBD1 (6 bases). The ends were cut back, 5 bases at V and 4 bases at J, with 17 bases in the middle. This CDR3 comprises 15 residues. CDR3 sequence reads: CASSPSHRVSTEAFF. The CDR3 DNA reads TGTGCCAGCAGTCCGAGCCACAGGGTTAGCACTGAAGCTTTCTTT.

DNA for the CDR3: TGCGCCAGCAGCCGGGACTGGACTAGCGAGCGACCCCGCGTCGGAGTGGAGCAGTTCTTC. This sequence encodes CASSRDWTSERPRVGVEQFF. The chain couples TRBV4-1 to TRBJ2-1, with 9 bases that match TRBD2. V trimming: 4 bases; J trimming: 10 bases; junction bases outside the gene matches: 26. The CDR3 has 20 amino acids. The germline V gene encodes CDR1 MGHRA and CDR2 YSYEKL.

The rearrangement uses TRBV29-1 and TRBJ2-7; 10 nucleotides match TRBD2. After removal of 7 bases from V and 5 bases from J, the junction contained 8 bases not matched to a gene. CDR3 size: 13 residues. The germline V gene has CDR1 SQVTM and CDR2 ANQGSEA. The CDR3 bases are TGCAGCGCCCTGGGACTAGCGTTCCACGAGCAGTACTTC. It encodes CSALGLAFHEQYF.

This clonotype has just a few counts. The V call is TRBV7-8, the J call TRBJ2-1; 8 bases align to TRBD2. Losses at the gene ends were 1 base for V and 10 bases for J; bases not matched to a gene: 12. The CDR3 runs to 16 residues. Germline V CDR1 and CDR2: SGHVS, FQNEAQ. The DNA of the CDR3 is TGTGCCAGCAGCTTAGTCGTGGGACTAGGGGTAAACGAGCAGTTCTTC. Amino acid sequence: CASSLVVGLGVNEQFF.

This clonotype was found many times. The rearrangement uses TRBV7-9 and TRBJ2-1, with 14 nucleotides matching TRBD2. J was trimmed by 4 bases and V by 5 bases; bases with no gene match: 19. The germline CDR1 and CDR2 sequences are SEHNR and FQNEAQ (reference sequence). This CDR3 comprises 21 residues. CDR3 sequence (DNA): TGTGCCAGCAGCCCGGGACTAGCGGGAGAAACTAATCGTTTGAATTACAATGAGCAGTTCTTC. Its protein is CASSPGLAGETNRLNYNEQFF.

This sequence joins TRBV27 and TRBJ2-1; 11 nucleotides match TRBD2. The V and J ends lost 3 bases and 9 bases, in that order; junction bases with no gene match: 7. This CDR3 has 15 residues. Germline lookup yields CDR1 MNHEY and CDR2 SMNVEV (reference sequence). CDR3 residues: CASSFILAGGGEQFF. The CDR3 DNA follows: TGTGCCAGCAGTTTTATTCTAGCGGGAGGAGGTGAGCAGTTCTTC.

The chain recombines TRBV7-8 with TRBJ2-1; 11 nucleotides align to TRBD2. With 1 base clipped from V and 0 bases from J, the junction kept 2 bases outside the gene matches. CDR1 is SGHVS, CDR2 FQNEAQ, per germline. CDR3 length: 17 residues. CDR3 residues: CASSLVTSGTSYNEQFF. As DNA, the CDR3 is TGTGCCAGCAGCTTAGTGACTAGCGGGACCTCCTACAATGAGCAGTTCTTC. Looking up the rest from reference TRBV7-8 and TRBJ2-1 gives the full variable domain: GAGVSQSPRYKVAKRGQDVALRCDPISGHVSLFWYQQALGQGPEFLTYFQNEAQLDKSGLPSDRFFAERPEGSVSTLKIQRTQQEDSAVYLCASSLVTSGTSYNEQFFGPGTRLTVL.

This clonotype appeared many times. This chain links TRBV7-2 with TRBJ1-1, with a possible D match to TRBD1 (6 bases). This CDR3 spans 13 amino acids. V was shortened by 1 base and J by 12 bases, with 15 bases between the two germline ends. CDR1 is SGHTA, CDR2 FQGNSA, per germline. CDR3 coding DNA: TGTGCCAGCAGCTTAGAAGGTTGGGGGGCAACTTTCTTT. Protein product: CASSLEGWGATFF.

This clonotype was counted only a few times. The rearrangement links TRBV7-2 to TRBJ2-5; 9 bases are shared with TRBD2. The ends lost 4 bases at V and 5 bases at J; junction bases unmatched: 8. Germline V gene sequence: CDR1 SGHTA, CDR2 FQGNSA. This CDR3 has 15 residues. Here the CDR3 reads CASSSGHSGSETQYF. In DNA, the CDR3 is TGTGCCAGCAGCTCTGGTCATAGCGGGAGTGAGACCCAGTACTTC.

This clonotype has a handful of counts. The rearrangement uses TRBV5-1 and TRBJ1-2; 9 bases match TRBD1. The CDR3 is 16 amino acids. Germline CDR1 reads SGHRS; CDR2 reads YFSETQ. J gave up 7 bases and V 0 bases, and 10 bases lay outside the gene matches. The CDR3: CASSLGSSGQGVGYTF. The CDR3 coding sequence is TGCGCCAGCAGCTTGGGGTCGTCGGGACAGGGTGTTGGCTACACCTTC.

This clonotype was found many times. The V gene is TRBV7-2, the J gene TRBJ1-2; 7 positions agree with TRBD1. V was pared by 7 bases and J by 0 bases, with 14 bases of the junction left unmatched. The germline V gene has CDR1 SGHTA and CDR2 FQGNSA. The CDR3 is 17 amino acids. The CDR3 DNA follows: TGTGCCAGCACGGGGGGGACAGCTTATTATTCTAACTATGGCTACACCTTC. Its translation: CASTGGTAYYSNYGYTF.

This clonotype was counted between two and nine times. The chain has TRBV29-1 and TRBJ2-1; TRBD2 agrees at 10 bases. V was pared by 5 bases and J by 14 bases, with 12 bases of the junction left unmatched. The V gene's germline CDR1 is SQVTM and CDR2 ANQGSEA. The CDR3 has 13 residues. CDR3: CSVLVAGGLVEFF. CDR3 DNA sequence: TGCAGCGTTCTGGTAGCGGGGGGACTAGTAGAGTTCTTC.

This clonotype turned up a few times. This chain connects TRBV19 to TRBJ1-2; D is unresolved. V lost 0 bases and J 8 bases, leaving 10 bases between the germline ends. Germline loops: CDR1 LNHDA, CDR2 SQIVND (reference sequence). The CDR3 covers 13 residues. The CDR3 DNA sequence: TGTGCCAGTAGTATAGATCGTTCGGAGGGCTACACCTTC. This translates into CASSIDRSEGYTF.

This chain connects TRBV11-3 to TRBJ1-3; a possible D gene is TRBD1 (6 bases). Trimming took 3 bases from V and 0 from J, leaving 9 bases between them. The CDR3 is made up of 15 amino acids. Germline V gene data show CDR1 as SGHNT and CDR2 as YENEEA. The CDR3 coding sequence is TGTGCCAGCAGCTTGGTCAGGGGCTCTGGAAACACCATATATTTT. This codes for CASSLVRGSGNTIYF.

The genes are TRBV6-5 and TRBJ2-3; D remains ambiguous. Germline values: CDR1 MNHEY, CDR2 SVGAGI. Trimming pared 8 bases from V and 0 bases from J, leaving 6 bases between. This CDR3 region has 12 residues. The CDR3: CASRSSTDTQYF. CDR3 in DNA: TGTGCCAGCCGGTCTAGCACAGATACGCAGTATTTT.

The rearrangement joins TRBV2 to TRBJ1-4; no clear D gene. Germline CDR1 is SNHLY and CDR2 is FYNNEI. The CDR3 extends over 14 amino acids. The V end lost 8 bases, the J end lost 2 bases, and 12 bases lay between the germline ends. The CDR3 DNA follows: TGTGCCAGCGAGCCGGTTAGGACTAATGAAAAACTGTTTTTT. Protein sequence: CASEPVRTNEKLFF.

This clonotype came up a few times. This sequence joins TRBV7-9 and TRBJ1-5, with D tentatively TRBD1 (5 bases). The CDR3 loop spans 12 amino acids. V shed 4 bases and J shed 7 bases, with 8 bases lying between them. Germline CDR1 SEHNR, CDR2 FQNEAQ (reference sequence). The CDR3 nucleotides are TGTGCCAGCAGCTGGGGGGACCAGCCCCAGCATTTT. This encodes CASSWGDQPQHF. The entire variable domain, with the rest obtained from reference TRBV7-9 and TRBJ1-5, is as follows: DTGVSQNPRHKITKRGQNVTFRCDPISEHNRLYWYRQTLGQGPEFLTYFQNEAQLEKSRLLSDRFSAERPKGSFSTLEIQRTEQGDSAMYLCASSWGDQPQHFGDGTRLSIL.